The rows below give T cell receptor beta chains drawn from one sample of a study of cytomegalovirus exposure and HLA in healthy donors. Profiling relied on immunoSEQ multiplex PCR, and the TCRdb table lists in-frame clones only, not all of them. Its table records 180,000 or so clones. Sequences were obtained from PBMCs. The receptors stem from a young woman in good health and CMV-seropositive. Each CDR3 is given with its conserved first and last residue. A D gene is named only where the DNA matches it firmly.

v_call	j_call	d_call	cdr3_nt	cdr3_aa
TRBV12-5	TRBJ2-1	.	TGTGCTAGTGCCCTGGCCCGGGATGAGCAGTTCTTC	CASALARDEQFF
TRBV18	TRBJ2-3	.	TGTGCCAGCTCACCTTCATCAGGGGATACGCAGTATTTT	CASSPSSGDTQYF
TRBV6-1	TRBJ2-7	TRBD2	TGTGCCAGCAGTAAAGGACCTAGCGGTCTGCTACGTGGGCAGTACTTC	CASSKGPSGLLRGQYF
TRBV9	TRBJ2-1	TRBD2	TGTGCCAGCAGCGCCGGGACTAGCGGGAGGGCCAACTACAATGAGCAGTTCTTC	CASSAGTSGRANYNEQFF
TRBV4-1	TRBJ1-1	TRBD1	TGCGCCAGCAGCCAAGATTACGAGACAGGGGGGGTCACTGAAGCTTTCTTT	CASSQDYETGGVTEAFF
TRBV27	TRBJ2-4	TRBD2	TGTGCCAGCAGTTTAACGGGGGGGCCCCCCATTCAGTACTTC	CASSLTGGPPIQYF
TRBV7-8	TRBJ1-2	.	TGTGCCAGCAGCTCCCTTTTCGCTGAGGGCTACACCTTC	CASSSLFAEGYTF
TRBV5-6	TRBJ1-1	TRBD1	TGTGCCAGCAGCTTGGGACAGGGTAAGACTGAAGCTTTCTTT	CASSLGQGKTEAFF
TRBV7-7	TRBJ2-4	TRBD2	TGTGCCAGCAGCCTCCTGCGGGAGGGAGCCAAAAACATTCAGTACTTC	CASSLLREGAKNIQYF
TRBV7-8	TRBJ1-1	TRBD1	TGTGCCAGCAACCTACACAGGGGTTTTAGGACTGAAGCTTTCTTT	CASNLHRGFRTEAFF
TRBV6-6	TRBJ2-2	TRBD1	TGTGCCGGGAGTGGAGGACAGGGAACCGGGGAGCTGTTTTTT	CAGSGGQGTGELFF
TRBV18	TRBJ1-1	.	TGTGCCAGCTCAGAACAGGGATTGAACACTGAAGCTTTCTTT	CASSEQGLNTEAFF
TRBV5-1	TRBJ2-5	.	TGCGCCAGCAGCTTGGGACAGGCGTACCAAGAGACCCAGTACTTC	CASSLGQAYQETQYF
TRBV19	TRBJ2-1	TRBD2	TGTGCCAGTACCTCAACGACTAGCGGATATAACAATGAGCAGTTCTTC	CASTSTTSGYNNEQFF
TRBV7-2	TRBJ1-4	.	TGTGCCAGCAGTCGTCCGGGATCCTACAATGAAAAACTGTTTTTT	CASSRPGSYNEKLFF
TRBV19	TRBJ2-1	TRBD1	TGTGCCAGTAGTATAGAGACAGGGGGGAATGAGCAGTTCTTC	CASSIETGGNEQFF
TRBV6-5	TRBJ2-1	TRBD2	TGTGCCAGCACCATAAGCGGGAACTCCTACAATGAGCAGTTCTTC	CASTISGNSYNEQFF
TRBV29-1	TRBJ2-4	TRBD2	TGCAGCGTTGCGGGAGGGAACATTCAGTACTTC	CSVAGGNIQYF
TRBV28	TRBJ1-3	.	TGTGCCAGCAGTTTGGGCAACTCTGGAAACACCATATATTTT	CASSLGNSGNTIYF
TRBV5-4	TRBJ1-1	.	TGTGCCAGCAGCACGTCAAGGGGGAGAGGCACTGAAGCTTTCTTT	CASSTSRGRGTEAFF
TRBV4-1	TRBJ2-7	.	TGCGCCAGCAGCCAAGAAAGGACAGTAGCCTTCTACGAGCAGTACTTC	CASSQERTVAFYEQYF
TRBV29-1	TRBJ1-1	.	TGCAGCGGATCGACAGGACTGAACACTGAAGCTTTCTTT	CSGSTGLNTEAFF
TRBV7-2	TRBJ2-1	TRBD2	TGTGCCAGCAGCTTAGGGACTAGCGGGAGTAATGAGCAGTTCTTC	CASSLGTSGSNEQFF
TRBV5-6	TRBJ2-7	.	TGTGCCAGCAGCTTGATGGTCGGGAACGAGCAGTACTTC	CASSLMVGNEQYF
TRBV6-4	TRBJ2-1	TRBD2	TGTGCCAGCAGTCGCGGGGGGGATTACAATGAGCAGTTCTTC	CASSRGGDYNEQFF
TRBV5-5	TRBJ1-2	TRBD1	TGTGCCAGCAGCTCCCTAGGACAGGTTCGAGATGGCTACACCTTC	CASSSLGQVRDGYTF
TRBV15	TRBJ1-1	.	TGTGCCACCAGCAGAGTCGAGAGGAACACTGAAGCTTTCTTT	CATSRVERNTEAFF
TRBV6-4	TRBJ2-2	TRBD1	TGTGCCAGCAGTGTGGACAGGGGGTCCGGGGAGCTGTTTTTT	CASSVDRGSGELFF
TRBV4-1	TRBJ1-3	.	TGCGCCAGCAGCCTTATGTTAAAATCTGGAAACACCATATATTTT	CASSLMLKSGNTIYF